This is a list of T cell receptor beta chains from one sample in a study of radiation and T cells in renal cell carcinoma. The data were produced by immunoSEQ multiplex PCR, yet TCRdb's version contains in-frame clones alone and is incomplete. The sample has about 130,000 clones, approximately 78% seen once. Source: blood, taken from a patient whose treatment included radiotherapy and nephrectomy. The receptor source for this set is a woman aged 60-75 years with renal cell carcinoma. Both conserved end residues are part of each CDR3. D genes are given only for firm matches. Expanded clones are given a class, and other clones once, few, many or no size at all.

- TRBD2 TRBJ2-7 TRBV10-1 CATLGGSRYEQYF TGCGCCACCCTGGGCGGGAGTCGGTACGAGCAGTACTTC
- - TRBJ2-5 TRBV6-5 CASRGYQETQYF TGTGCCAGCCGAGGGTACCAAGAGACCCAGTACTTC
- TRBD1 TRBJ1-1 TRBV7-9 CASSPGGNTEAFF TGTGCCAGCAGCCCAGGGGGTAACACTGAAGCTTTCTTT
few - TRBJ1-1 TRBV10-3 CAISEDTEAFF TGTGCCATCAGTGAGGACACTGAAGCTTTCTTT
few - TRBJ2-7 TRBV4-1 CASSQIASGGSTYEQYF TGCGCCAGCAGCCAAATAGCTTCTGGGGGCTCCACCTACGAGCAGTACTTC
- - TRBJ2-5 TRBV12-5 CASGLGIGSAYQETQYF TGTGCTAGTGGATTGGGAATCGGGTCGGCTTACCAAGAGACCCAGTACTTC
- TRBD2 TRBJ2-1 TRBV29-1 CSVGTSGNEQFF TGCAGCGTTGGGACTAGCGGAAATGAGCAGTTCTTC
- - TRBJ2-7 TRBV7-2 CASSIGYEQYF TGTGCCAGCAGCATAGGGTACGAGCAGTACTTC
- - TRBJ1-6 TRBV5-5 CASSLIWRGSPLHF TGTGCCAGCAGCTTGATTTGGCGTGGTTCACCCCTCCACTTT
- - TRBJ2-5 TRBV5-4 CASSPSSETQYF TGTGCCAGCAGCCCCTCGTCCGAGACCCAGTACTTC
- - TRBJ1-4 TRBV11-2 CASSRGTALGDEKLFF TGTGCCAGCAGCCGAGGGACGGCCCTTGGGGATGAAAAACTGTTTTTT
- - TRBJ2-5 TRBV7-2 CASSSQSRGSETQYF TGTGCCAGCAGCTCACAATCGCGCGGTTCAGAGACCCAGTACTTC
- TRBD1 TRBJ1-4 TRBV9 CASSGQGAREKLFF TGTGCCAGCAGCGGACAGGGGGCACGGGAAAAACTGTTTTTT
- - TRBJ1-1 TRBV11-3 CASSLGGDGVTEAFF TGTGCCAGCAGCTTAGGAGGGGATGGGGTCACTGAAGCTTTCTTT
- - TRBJ2-3 TRBV23-1 CASSQRPAESTDTQYF TGCGCCAGCAGTCAACGTCCAGCGGAAAGCACAGATACGCAGTATTTT
- - TRBJ2-1 TRBV5-6 CASSLAGKGYNEQFF TGTGCCAGCAGCTTGGCCGGGAAGGGGTACAATGAGCAGTTCTTC
- - TRBJ1-2 TRBV6-1 CASSESGNRNGYTF TGTGCCAGCAGTGAATCCGGCAACCGGAATGGCTACACCTTC
once TRBD1 TRBJ2-2 TRBV7-2 CASRPTGYQGELFF TGTGCCAGCAGACCGACAGGGTACCAAGGGGAGCTGTTTTTT
- - TRBJ1-1 TRBV19 CASSMYTGNTEAFF TGTGCCAGTAGTATGTACACAGGGAACACTGAAGCTTTCTTT
- - TRBJ1-4 TRBV7-9 CASSLWEGTAPEKLFF TGTGCCAGCAGCTTATGGGAGGGGACGGCCCCTGAAAAACTGTTTTTT
- - TRBJ1-1 TRBV5-5 CASSWGRAPEAFF TGTGCCAGCAGCTGGGGGCGCGCCCCTGAAGCTTTCTTT
- - TRBJ2-4 TRBV6-5 CASGVGGKNIQYF TGTGCCAGCGGCGTAGGAGGCAAAAACATTCAGTACTTC
- - TRBJ2-5 TRBV5-4 CASSLISARETQYF TGTGCCAGCAGCTTGATCTCTGCTAGAGAGACCCAGTACTTC
- - TRBJ2-3 TRBV6-5 CASTSWGSGTDTQYF TGTGCCAGCACCTCCTGGGGTTCGGGCACAGATACGCAGTATTTT
- TRBD1 TRBJ1-4 TRBV19 CASRKTRGPNEKLFF TGTGCCAGTAGAAAGACCAGGGGGCCTAATGAAAAACTGTTTTTT
- - TRBJ1-6 TRBV7-2 CASSFGLTNSPLHF TGTGCCAGCAGCTTCGGACTGACTAATTCACCCCTCCACTTT
once - TRBJ2-7 TRBV4-3 CASSQVNHIDHEQYF TGCGCCAGCAGCCAAGTCAACCACATTGACCACGAGCAGTACTTC
- - TRBJ2-5 TRBV5-1 CASSVDGRGRETQYF TGCGCCAGCAGCGTGGACGGCAGGGGTCGAGAGACCCAGTACTTC
- - TRBJ2-7 TRBV25-1 CASSLTGGYEQYF TGTGCCAGCAGTCTAACAGGAGGCTACGAGCAGTACTTC
- - TRBJ2-6 TRBV6-1 CASSEARSSGANVLTF TGTGCCAGCAGTGAAGCGAGGAGCTCTGGGGCCAACGTCCTGACTTTC
- - TRBJ1-4 TRBV4-1 CASSQDRDFNEKLFF TGCGCCAGCAGCCAAGACCGAGACTTTAATGAAAAACTGTTTTTT
- TRBD2 TRBJ2-2 TRBV7-3 CASSLVGGAGELFF TGTGCCAGCAGCTTAGTGGGAGGGGCCGGGGAGCTGTTTTTT
- - TRBJ1-2 TRBV20-1 CSAPGRGGYTF TGCAGTGCCCCCGGTAGGGGTGGCTACACCTTC
- - TRBJ2-7 TRBV15 CATSRDSNAEQYF TGTGCCACCAGCAGAGATAGCAACGCCGAGCAGTACTTC
- TRBD1 TRBJ2-6 TRBV2 CASSGTGGASGANVLTF TGTGCCAGCAGTGGAACAGGGGGCGCTTCTGGGGCCAACGTCCTGACTTTC
- TRBD1 TRBJ2-3 TRBV28 CASSLSPPGQERTDTQYF TGTGCCAGCAGTTTATCCCCCCCGGGACAGGAGCGCACAGATACGCAGTATTTT
- TRBD2 TRBJ2-1 TRBV9 CASSIQAGGWNEQFF TGTGCCAGCAGCATTCAAGCGGGAGGGTGGAATGAGCAGTTCTTC
- - TRBJ1-4 TRBV27 CASIGPRATNEKLFF TGTGCCAGCATAGGGCCCAGGGCAACTAATGAAAAACTGTTTTTT
once - TRBJ2-1 TRBV4-2 CASSQDRIRGRYNEQFF TGTGCCAGCAGCCAAGATAGGATTCGGGGTCGGTACAATGAGCAGTTCTTC
- - TRBJ1-2 TRBV2 CASSAYGYTF TGTGCCAGCAGCGCGTATGGCTACACCTTC
- - TRBJ2-1 TRBV7-8 CASSLGRGASYNEQFF TGTGCCAGCAGCTTAGGGAGGGGGGCCTCCTACAATGAGCAGTTCTTC
many TRBD1 TRBJ1-1 TRBV5-6 CASSWDRGSSTEAFF TGTGCCAGCAGTTGGGACAGGGGGAGTAGCACTGAAGCTTTCTTT